These 6 T cell receptor beta chains were sequenced from one sample in a study of CD8+ T cells in alopecia areata. CD4+ cells underwent sorting into CD25+CD127- cells for a few patients. RNA, once extracted, was reverse transcribed into cDNA for use as the sequencing template. The assay was immunoSEQ multiplex PCR, and TCRdb's table has in-frame clones only and misses some. The data show roughly 20,000 clones, roughly 62% seen once. Sample: CD4+ Tregs sorted from blood. The receptors come from a human donor with alopecia areata.

This clone has a handful of counts. The chain carries TRBV6-5 and TRBJ1-1, with D possibly being TRBD1 (5 bases). Looked up from germline, CDR1 is MNHEY and CDR2 is SVGAGI. This CDR3 contains 15 residues. With 2 bases removed from V and 5 bases from J, the gap between germline ends came to 15 bases. The CDR3 reads CASSYISPGGTEAFF. The CDR3 nucleotides read TGTGCCAGCAGTTACATCTCACCGGGGGGGACTGAAGCTTTCTTT.

The chain couples TRBV7-9 to TRBJ1-1; D gene unclear. Germline loops: CDR1 SEHNR, CDR2 FQNEAQ (reference sequence). This CDR3 has 12 residues. V lost 5 bases and J lost 5, with 9 bases in between. The DNA of the CDR3 is TGTGCCAGCAGCCCCATATGGACTGAAGCTTTCTTT. Translating it yields CASSPIWTEAFF.

This clone has more than one count but fewer than ten. The chain combines TRBV19 with TRBJ2-1; 14 nucleotides align to TRBD2. CDR3 length: 14 amino acids. Germline loops: CDR1 LNHDA, CDR2 SQIVND (reference sequence). V was clipped by 8 bases and J by 7 bases; unmatched bases: 4. CDR3 in DNA: TGTGCCAGTGAGGGACTAGCGGGAGAGAATGAGCAGTTCTTC. Its protein is CASEGLAGENEQFF.

The gene calls are TRBV28 and TRBJ2-7; TRBD1 agrees at 8 bases. The CDR3 totals 14 residues. From germline, CDR1 is MDHEN and CDR2 SYDVKM. The V and J ends lost 4 bases and 2 bases, in that order; junction bases with no gene match: 4. CDR3: CASSSGQGTYEQYF. CDR3 DNA sequence: TGTGCCAGCAGTTCCGGACAGGGAACCTACGAGCAGTACTTC.

This chain uses TRBV4-1 with TRBJ2-1, with 15 bases fitting TRBD2. Germline V lookup: CDR1 MGHRA, CDR2 YSYEKL. V trimming: 4 bases; J trimming: 4 bases; junction bases outside the gene matches: 8. This CDR3 is built from 18 residues. CDR3 amino acids: CASSPGLAGGRRYNEQFF. The CDR3 region has the DNA TGCGCCAGCAGCCCGGGACTAGCGGGGGGCCGCAGATACAATGAGCAGTTCTTC.

This chain joins TRBV4-2 and TRBJ1-4; D gene unclear. The germline CDR1 and CDR2 sequences are LGHNA and YNFKEQ. The CDR3 extends over 13 amino acids. V was clipped by 9 bases and J by 7 bases, with 15 bases between them. The CDR3 loop is CASSYAASEKLFF. In nucleotides, the CDR3 is TGTGCCAGTTCATATGCGGCCAGTGAAAAACTGTTTTTT.